A selection of T cell receptor beta chains follows, all from one sample in a study. TCRdb fed the RT-PCR reads into MiXCR, producing one record per CDR3 protein. The table has fewer than 800,000 distinct CDR3 sequences, 12% to 15% seen once. The specimen sequenced was memory CD4+ T cells from blood. These receptors all come from a female donor in good health, serving as a healthy control. The CDR3 runs from the conserved cysteine through the conserved F or W. Fields, in order: clone size, J gene, D gene, V gene, CDR3 protein, CDR3 DNA. The D gene is left open where the match is weak. Clone size is given for some rows only: seen once, a few or many times, or a class if the clone is expanded.

clone size: -; J gene: TRBJ2-7; D gene: TRBD1; V gene: TRBV18; CDR3 protein: CASSRIQGPSYEQYF; CDR3 DNA: TGTGCCAGCTCCCGCATACAGGGGCCCTCCTACGAGCAGTACTTC
clone size: once; J gene: TRBJ1-2; D gene: TRBD1; V gene: TRBV7-9; CDR3 protein: CARSSFGQGAFNGYTF; CDR3 DNA: TGTGCCAGAAGCTCTTTCGGACAGGGGGCATTCAATGGCTACACCTTC
clone size: -; J gene: TRBJ2-7; D gene: -; V gene: TRBV12-3/TRBV12-4; CDR3 protein: CASSLTGTRTYEQYF; CDR3 DNA: TGTGCCAGCAGTTTAACCGGGACAAGAACCTACGAGCAGTACTTC
clone size: few; J gene: TRBJ1-3; D gene: -; V gene: TRBV12-5; CDR3 protein: CASGLGGSSGNTIYF; CDR3 DNA: TGTGCTAGTGGTTTGGGCGGGTCCTCTGGAAACACCATATATTTT
clone size: few; J gene: TRBJ2-7; D gene: -; V gene: TRBV29-1; CDR3 protein: CSVSRAPYEQYF; CDR3 DNA: TGCAGCGTGTCAAGGGCGCCCTACGAGCAGTACTTC
clone size: -; J gene: TRBJ2-1; D gene: TRBD2; V gene: TRBV13; CDR3 protein: CASSPPLAEWGQEQFF; CDR3 DNA: TGTGCCAGCAGCCCCCCTCTAGCGGAGTGGGGTCAAGAGCAGTTCTTC
clone size: many; J gene: TRBJ1-1; D gene: -; V gene: TRBV30; CDR3 protein: CAWSVLASIATEAFF; CDR3 DNA: TGTGCCTGGAGTGTACTGGCCTCAATCGCCACTGAAGCTTTCTTT
clone size: few; J gene: TRBJ1-3; D gene: -; V gene: TRBV3-1; CDR3 protein: CASSLTTAGNTIYF; CDR3 DNA: TGTGCCAGCAGCCTTACTACAGCAGGAAACACCATATATTTT
clone size: -; J gene: TRBJ1-1; D gene: -; V gene: TRBV20-1; CDR3 protein: CSATRTGSNTEAFF; CDR3 DNA: TGCAGTGCTACCCGGACTGGGAGTAACACTGAAGCTTTCTTT
clone size: few; J gene: TRBJ2-3; D gene: -; V gene: TRBV20-1; CDR3 protein: CSARNPEVGDTQYF; CDR3 DNA: TGCAGTGCTAGAAATCCGGAGGTCGGGGATACGCAGTATTTT
clone size: -; J gene: TRBJ1-1; D gene: -; V gene: TRBV7-2; CDR3 protein: CASSLNAADEAFF; CDR3 DNA: TGTGCCAGCAGCTTAAACGCGGCAGACGAAGCTTTCTTT
clone size: many; J gene: TRBJ2-5; D gene: -; V gene: TRBV5-1; CDR3 protein: CASSRGPAETQYF; CDR3 DNA: TGCGCCAGCAGCCGGGGCCCGGCGGAGACCCAGTACTTC
clone size: many; J gene: TRBJ1-1; D gene: -; V gene: TRBV11-3; CDR3 protein: CASSFTALSEAFF; CDR3 DNA: TGTGCCAGCAGCTTCACAGCTTTGTCTGAAGCTTTCTTT
clone size: -; J gene: TRBJ1-2; D gene: -; V gene: TRBV20-1; CDR3 protein: CSARDVVSGDYGYTF; CDR3 DNA: TGCAGTGCTAGAGATGTGGTCAGCGGAGACTATGGCTACACCTTC
clone size: many; J gene: TRBJ2-3; D gene: -; V gene: TRBV6-5; CDR3 protein: CASSYPGLVAQYF; CDR3 DNA: TGTGCCAGCAGTTACCCAGGACTTGTTGCGCAGTATTTT
clone size: -; J gene: TRBJ2-1; D gene: -; V gene: TRBV10-2; CDR3 protein: CASSEPGDSYNEQFF; CDR3 DNA: TGCGCCAGCAGTGAGCCGGGGGACTCCTACAATGAGCAGTTCTTC
clone size: many; J gene: TRBJ1-1; D gene: -; V gene: TRBV6-5; CDR3 protein: CASSRGDTEAFF; CDR3 DNA: TGCGCCAGCAGCCGCGGGGACACTGAAGCTTTCTTT
clone size: -; J gene: TRBJ2-7; D gene: -; V gene: TRBV5-1; CDR3 protein: CASSLGSSESYEQYF; CDR3 DNA: TGCGCCAGCAGCTTAGGGTCTAGCGAATCCTACGAGCAGTACTTC
clone size: -; J gene: TRBJ2-5; D gene: TRBD2; V gene: TRBV11-2; CDR3 protein: CASSEGLAGVETQYF; CDR3 DNA: TGTGCCAGCAGCGAGGGACTAGCGGGAGTGGAGACCCAGTACTTC
clone size: -; J gene: TRBJ2-1; D gene: TRBD1; V gene: TRBV3-1; CDR3 protein: CASSQGQVFEQFF; CDR3 DNA: TGTGCCAGCAGCCAGGGACAGGTCTTTGAGCAGTTCTTC
clone size: many; J gene: TRBJ2-5; D gene: -; V gene: TRBV6-1; CDR3 protein: CASSEATGPQETQYF; CDR3 DNA: TGTGCCAGCAGTGAAGCCACCGGACCCCAAGAGACCCAGTACTTC
clone size: -; J gene: TRBJ2-5; D gene: -; V gene: TRBV7-2; CDR3 protein: CASSLHRVQETQYF; CDR3 DNA: TGTGCCAGCAGCTTACACAGGGTACAAGAGACCCAGTACTTC
clone size: -; J gene: TRBJ2-4; D gene: -; V gene: TRBV5-6; CDR3 protein: CASSSRSLIGKNIQYF; CDR3 DNA: TGTGCCAGCAGCTCCCGGTCACTTATTGGCAAAAACATTCAGTACTTC
clone size: -; J gene: TRBJ1-1; D gene: -; V gene: TRBV15; CDR3 protein: CATSRDGPPPVRAFF; CDR3 DNA: TGTGCCACCAGCAGAGATGGGCCCCCCCCCGTGAGAGCTTTCTTT
clone size: -; J gene: TRBJ1-1; D gene: -; V gene: TRBV6-4; CDR3 protein: CASSDSIARLDTEAFF; CDR3 DNA: TGTGCCAGCAGTGACTCAATCGCGCGGTTGGACACTGAAGCTTTCTTT
clone size: few; J gene: TRBJ1-1; D gene: -; V gene: TRBV7-2; CDR3 protein: CASRLSRNTEAFF; CDR3 DNA: TGTGCCAGCAGACTAAGCCGGAACACTGAAGCTTTCTTT
clone size: -; J gene: TRBJ2-4; D gene: TRBD1; V gene: TRBV7-8; CDR3 protein: CASSLAGTGNIQYF; CDR3 DNA: TGTGCCAGCAGCTTAGCCGGGACAGGAAACATTCAGTACTTC
clone size: many; J gene: TRBJ1-2; D gene: TRBD1; V gene: TRBV29-1; CDR3 protein: CSVAHLGLTGHGYTF; CDR3 DNA: TGCAGCGTTGCCCATTTGGGATTGACAGGGCATGGCTACACCTTC
clone size: few; J gene: TRBJ1-4; D gene: -; V gene: TRBV12-3/TRBV12-4; CDR3 protein: CASSRGNGEKLFF; CDR3 DNA: TGTGCCAGCAGTCGAGGGAACGGTGAAAAACTGTTTTTT
clone size: -; J gene: TRBJ2-3; D gene: TRBD1; V gene: TRBV5-1; CDR3 protein: CASSKGQELDTQYF; CDR3 DNA: TGCGCCAGCAGCAAGGGACAGGAGCTAGATACGCAGTATTTT
clone size: -; J gene: TRBJ2-3; D gene: -; V gene: TRBV19; CDR3 protein: CACGRDTQYF; CDR3 DNA: TGTGCCTGCGGCAGGGATACGCAGTATTTT
clone size: few; J gene: TRBJ2-2; D gene: -; V gene: TRBV6-2/TRBV6-3; CDR3 protein: CASSAMNPPGELFF; CDR3 DNA: TGTGCCAGCAGTGCCATGAACCCGCCCGGGGAGCTGTTTTTT
clone size: -; J gene: TRBJ2-7; D gene: TRBD1; V gene: TRBV6-1; CDR3 protein: CASSEGTGEGYEQYF; CDR3 DNA: TGTGCCAGCAGTGAAGGGACAGGGGAAGGCTACGAGCAGTACTTC
clone size: many; J gene: TRBJ2-1; D gene: TRBD1; V gene: TRBV4-1; CDR3 protein: CASSQEGGSYNEQFF; CDR3 DNA: TGCGCCAGCAGCCAAGAAGGGGGCTCTTACAATGAGCAGTTCTTC
clone size: many; J gene: TRBJ1-1; D gene: -; V gene: TRBV29-1; CDR3 protein: CSVGRRLAEAFF; CDR3 DNA: TGCAGCGTGGGTAGACGGTTGGCTGAAGCTTTCTTT